A selection of T cell receptor beta chains follows, all from one sample in a study of PD-L1 blockade in urothelial cancer. Measured with immunoSEQ multiplex PCR; TCRdb has only the in-frame clones, and not every one. The data hold roughly 56,000 clones, with about 80% observed a single time. The input for sequencing was PBMCs, taken around atezolizumab (anti-PD-L1) treatment. The receptors originated from a man between 70 and 80 years old with urothelial cancer. CDR3s include the opening cysteine and the closing phenylalanine or tryptophan. The D gene is left open where the match is weak. Rows may omit the clone size; those that give it use once, few, many or a size class.

v_gene: TRBV11-2
abundance: NA
j_gene: TRBJ2-7
d_gene: TRBD2
CDR3aa: CASSQGLAGAYEQYF
CDR3nt: TGTGCCAGCAGCCAAGGGCTAGCGGGAGCATACGAGCAGTACTTC

v_gene: TRBV5-1
abundance: NA
j_gene: TRBJ2-7
d_gene: TRBD1
CDR3aa: CASSLGTTGAANEQYF
CDR3nt: TGCGCCAGCAGCTTGGGTACTACAGGGGCCGCCAACGAGCAGTACTTC

v_gene: TRBV7-6
abundance: NA
j_gene: TRBJ2-1
d_gene: TRBD2
CDR3aa: CASSQGLAGFSYNEQFF
CDR3nt: TGTGCCAGCAGCCAGGGACTAGCGGGTTTCTCCTACAATGAGCAGTTCTTC

v_gene: TRBV18
abundance: NA
j_gene: TRBJ2-3
d_gene: TRBD2
CDR3aa: CASSPYSGMDTQYF
CDR3nt: TGTGCCAGCTCACCATATAGCGGGATGGATACGCAGTATTTT

v_gene: TRBV4-2
abundance: once
j_gene: TRBJ1-2
d_gene: NA
CDR3aa: CASSQDFRGIYGYTF
CDR3nt: TGTGCCAGCAGCCAAGATTTTAGGGGAATCTATGGCTACACCTTC

v_gene: TRBV6-6
abundance: NA
j_gene: TRBJ2-7
d_gene: NA
CDR3aa: CASRGGLSYEQYF
CDR3nt: TGTGCCAGCAGAGGAGGTCTGTCCTACGAGCAGTACTTC

v_gene: TRBV27
abundance: NA
j_gene: TRBJ2-5
d_gene: TRBD2
CDR3aa: CASSPRTSGRASQETQYF
CDR3nt: TGTGCCAGCAGTCCCCGGACTAGCGGGAGGGCTTCGCAAGAGACCCAGTACTTC

v_gene: TRBV6-1
abundance: NA
j_gene: TRBJ2-5
d_gene: TRBD2
CDR3aa: CASTYRGLDETQYF
CDR3nt: TGTGCCAGCACGTATAGGGGACTAGATGAAACCCAGTACTTC

v_gene: TRBV27
abundance: once
j_gene: TRBJ2-1
d_gene: NA
CDR3aa: CASSLVGTKNEQFF
CDR3nt: TGTGCCAGCAGTTTAGTAGGGACAAAGAATGAGCAGTTCTTC

v_gene: TRBV6-6
abundance: NA
j_gene: TRBJ1-1
d_gene: NA
CDR3aa: CASSLDTTVGAFF
CDR3nt: TGTGCCAGCAGTCTTGACACAACCGTGGGAGCTTTCTTT

v_gene: TRBV5-1
abundance: NA
j_gene: TRBJ2-4
d_gene: NA
CDR3aa: CASSQTTGRNIQYF
CDR3nt: TGCGCCAGCAGCCAAACGACAGGGAGGAACATTCAGTACTTC

v_gene: TRBV5-1
abundance: NA
j_gene: TRBJ1-1
d_gene: NA
CDR3aa: CASSLAGGLNTEAFF
CDR3nt: TGCGCCAGCAGCTTGGCCGGGGGTCTGAACACTGAAGCTTTCTTT

v_gene: TRBV9
abundance: once
j_gene: TRBJ2-2
d_gene: NA
CDR3aa: CASSVAPINTGELFF
CDR3nt: TGTGCCAGCAGCGTAGCACCTATAAACACCGGGGAGCTGTTTTTT

v_gene: TRBV2
abundance: NA
j_gene: TRBJ2-7
d_gene: TRBD2
CDR3aa: CASRRTSGSFEQYF
CDR3nt: TGTGCCAGCAGACGGACTAGCGGGAGTTTCGAGCAGTACTTC

v_gene: TRBV11-2
abundance: NA
j_gene: TRBJ2-5
d_gene: NA
CDR3aa: CASSFIAGRQETQYF
CDR3nt: TGTGCCAGCAGCTTCATCGCGGGGCGGCAAGAGACCCAGTACTTC

v_gene: TRBV28
abundance: NA
j_gene: TRBJ2-3
d_gene: TRBD2
CDR3aa: CASSSSGRAGDTQYF
CDR3nt: TGTGCCAGCAGCTCCTCGGGGAGGGCCGGGGATACGCAGTATTTT

v_gene: TRBV5-6
abundance: NA
j_gene: TRBJ2-1
d_gene: NA
CDR3aa: CASSLEDRTEFF
CDR3nt: TGTGCCAGCAGCTTGGAAGACAGGACCGAGTTCTTC

v_gene: TRBV27
abundance: NA
j_gene: TRBJ2-2
d_gene: NA
CDR3aa: CASSSGKDGELFF
CDR3nt: TGTGCCAGCAGTTCAGGCAAGGACGGGGAGCTGTTTTTT

v_gene: TRBV6-1
abundance: NA
j_gene: TRBJ2-7
d_gene: TRBD2
CDR3aa: CASSLSGISSYEQYF
CDR3nt: TGTGCCAGCAGTCTTAGCGGGATAAGCTCCTACGAGCAGTACTTC

v_gene: TRBV6-1
abundance: NA
j_gene: TRBJ1-2
d_gene: NA
CDR3aa: CASRMERNYGYTF
CDR3nt: TGTGCCAGCAGAATGGAGCGAAACTATGGCTACACCTTC

v_gene: TRBV30
abundance: few
j_gene: TRBJ1-2
d_gene: TRBD1
CDR3aa: CAWRDGQAFGYTF
CDR3nt: TGTGCCTGGAGGGACGGACAGGCCTTTGGCTACACCTTC

v_gene: TRBV7-9
abundance: few
j_gene: TRBJ2-7
d_gene: TRBD1
CDR3aa: CASSWDRGRLGQYF
CDR3nt: TGTGCCAGCAGCTGGGACAGGGGGCGCTTGGGGCAGTACTTC

v_gene: TRBV5-1
abundance: NA
j_gene: TRBJ2-1
d_gene: TRBD2
CDR3aa: CASSGRLAGDGEQFF
CDR3nt: TGCGCCAGCAGCGGCCGACTAGCGGGAGATGGTGAGCAGTTCTTC

v_gene: TRBV19
abundance: NA
j_gene: TRBJ1-1
d_gene: NA
CDR3aa: CASTAPGNTEAFF
CDR3nt: TGTGCCAGTACTGCCCCGGGGAACACTGAAGCTTTCTTT

v_gene: TRBV5-4
abundance: NA
j_gene: TRBJ2-7
d_gene: TRBD2
CDR3aa: CASSSNRLAEEQYF
CDR3nt: TGTGCCAGCAGCTCTAATAGACTAGCGGAAGAGCAGTACTTC

v_gene: TRBV29-1
abundance: few
j_gene: TRBJ2-5
d_gene: TRBD2
CDR3aa: CSALLGLGKETQYF
CDR3nt: TGCAGCGCACTCTTAGGACTAGGGAAAGAGACCCAGTACTTC

v_gene: TRBV30
abundance: once
j_gene: TRBJ2-3
d_gene: TRBD2
CDR3aa: CAWSGPAGYRDTQYF
CDR3nt: TGTGCCTGGAGCGGCCCAGCGGGATACCGCGATACGCAGTATTTT

v_gene: TRBV4-1
abundance: NA
j_gene: TRBJ2-1
d_gene: NA
CDR3aa: CASSPLARHEQFF
CDR3nt: TGCGCCAGCAGCCCCCTGGCTAGGCATGAGCAGTTCTTC

v_gene: TRBV19
abundance: NA
j_gene: TRBJ1-4
d_gene: TRBD1
CDR3aa: CASSPTGSNEKLFF
CDR3nt: TGTGCCAGTAGCCCGACAGGGAGTAATGAAAAACTGTTTTTT

v_gene: TRBV2
abundance: NA
j_gene: TRBJ1-4
d_gene: TRBD1
CDR3aa: CASSEFQGERKLFF
CDR3nt: TGTGCCAGCAGTGAGTTCCAGGGGGAGAGGAAACTGTTTTTT

v_gene: TRBV19
abundance: NA
j_gene: TRBJ2-2
d_gene: TRBD2
CDR3aa: CASRRASGSTGELFF
CDR3nt: TGTGCCAGTAGGAGGGCTAGCGGGTCCACCGGGGAGCTGTTTTTT

v_gene: TRBV4-1
abundance: NA
j_gene: TRBJ2-1
d_gene: TRBD1
CDR3aa: CASSQDRQGSPYNEQFF
CDR3nt: TGCGCCAGCAGCCAAGACCGACAGGGTAGTCCCTACAATGAGCAGTTCTTC

v_gene: TRBV5-6
abundance: once
j_gene: TRBJ2-2
d_gene: NA
CDR3aa: CASSFRGGGIGELFF
CDR3nt: TGTGCCAGCAGCTTTCGAGGGGGCGGGATCGGGGAGCTGTTTTTT

v_gene: TRBV10-3
abundance: NA
j_gene: TRBJ1-2
d_gene: TRBD1
CDR3aa: CAIRRTGGVNADYGYTF
CDR3nt: TGTGCCATCAGACGGACAGGGGGCGTTAATGCGGACTATGGCTACACCTTC

v_gene: TRBV7-6
abundance: NA
j_gene: TRBJ2-3
d_gene: NA
CDR3aa: CASSLASTDTQYF
CDR3nt: TGTGCCAGCAGCTTGGCTAGCACAGATACGCAGTATTTT

v_gene: TRBV4-1
abundance: NA
j_gene: TRBJ2-5
d_gene: NA
CDR3aa: CASSQEADAWVYF
CDR3nt: TGCGCCAGCAGCCAAGAAGCGGACGCATGGGTTTACTTC

v_gene: TRBV29-1
abundance: NA
j_gene: TRBJ2-2
d_gene: NA
CDR3aa: CSVDYQNTGELFF
CDR3nt: TGCAGCGTTGACTACCAGAACACCGGGGAGCTGTTTTTT

v_gene: TRBV18
abundance: NA
j_gene: TRBJ1-4
d_gene: TRBD1
CDR3aa: CASSPRRDRATTNEKLFF
CDR3nt: TGTGCCAGCTCACCGCGCCGGGACAGGGCAACAACTAATGAAAAACTGTTTTTT

v_gene: TRBV5-6
abundance: NA
j_gene: TRBJ2-7
d_gene: TRBD2
CDR3aa: CASSPAGTSVPSAHEQYF
CDR3nt: TGTGCCAGCAGTCCCGCCGGGACTAGCGTACCCTCCGCCCACGAGCAGTACTTC

v_gene: TRBV19
abundance: once
j_gene: TRBJ1-1
d_gene: NA
CDR3aa: CASSHSGGIAEAFF
CDR3nt: TGTGCCAGTAGCCACTCGGGAGGGATCGCTGAAGCTTTCTTT

v_gene: TRBV30
abundance: few
j_gene: TRBJ1-2
d_gene: NA
CDR3aa: CAWSVLRNGYTF
CDR3nt: TGTGCCTGGAGTGTACTACGGAATGGCTACACCTTC

v_gene: TRBV5-1
abundance: NA
j_gene: TRBJ2-7
d_gene: TRBD2
CDR3aa: CASRGLAVPYEQYF
CDR3nt: TGCGCCAGCAGAGGGCTAGCGGTGCCCTACGAGCAGTACTTC

v_gene: TRBV28
abundance: NA
j_gene: TRBJ2-5
d_gene: NA
CDR3aa: CASSRSSGGTAETQYF
CDR3nt: TGTGCCAGCAGTCGGTCGTCGGGGGGCACCGCAGAGACCCAGTACTTC

v_gene: TRBV7-8
abundance: few
j_gene: TRBJ2-7
d_gene: NA
CDR3aa: CASSLALGQGYEQYF
CDR3nt: TGTGCCAGCAGCTTAGCGCTGGGTCAGGGTTACGAGCAGTACTTC

v_gene: TRBV7-3
abundance: few
j_gene: TRBJ1-1
d_gene: NA
CDR3aa: CASSSDKDTEAFF
CDR3nt: TGTGCCAGCAGCTCTGACAAAGACACTGAAGCTTTCTTT

v_gene: TRBV30
abundance: NA
j_gene: TRBJ1-1
d_gene: NA
CDR3aa: CASMRRGTEAFF
CDR3nt: TGTGCCTCGATGCGGCGGGGCACTGAAGCTTTCTTT

v_gene: TRBV5-5
abundance: NA
j_gene: TRBJ2-1
d_gene: TRBD2
CDR3aa: CASSSSGRTSYNEQFF
CDR3nt: TGTGCCAGCAGCAGTAGCGGGAGGACTTCCTACAATGAGCAGTTCTTC

v_gene: TRBV18
abundance: NA
j_gene: TRBJ2-1
d_gene: NA
CDR3aa: CASSPLAEYYNEQFF
CDR3nt: TGTGCCAGCTCACCACTAGCGGAGTACTACAATGAGCAGTTCTTC

v_gene: TRBV28
abundance: NA
j_gene: TRBJ2-5
d_gene: NA
CDR3aa: CASSFEPLRETQYF
CDR3nt: TGTGCCAGCAGTTTTGAACCTCTCCGGGAGACCCAGTACTTC

v_gene: TRBV15
abundance: NA
j_gene: TRBJ2-4
d_gene: TRBD1
CDR3aa: CATSRGREQGKNIQYF
CDR3nt: TGTGCCACCAGCAGAGGTCGGGAACAGGGGAAAAACATTCAGTACTTC

v_gene: TRBV7-6
abundance: NA
j_gene: TRBJ2-5
d_gene: NA
CDR3aa: CASSLVQGKETQYF
CDR3nt: TGTGCCAGCAGCTTAGTTCAGGGAAAGGAGACCCAGTACTTC

v_gene: TRBV11-2
abundance: NA
j_gene: TRBJ2-5
d_gene: NA
CDR3aa: CASSLGRGGKIGQETQYF
CDR3nt: TGTGCCAGCAGCTTAGGTCGGGGTGGCAAAATCGGACAAGAGACCCAGTACTTC

v_gene: TRBV9
abundance: NA
j_gene: TRBJ1-2
d_gene: NA
CDR3aa: CASSVEAGDYGYTF
CDR3nt: TGTGCCAGCAGCGTAGAAGCAGGGGACTATGGCTACACCTTC

v_gene: TRBV2
abundance: NA
j_gene: TRBJ2-7
d_gene: NA
CDR3aa: CASSGLVPYEQYF
CDR3nt: TGTGCCAGCAGTGGACTAGTCCCCTACGAGCAGTACTTC